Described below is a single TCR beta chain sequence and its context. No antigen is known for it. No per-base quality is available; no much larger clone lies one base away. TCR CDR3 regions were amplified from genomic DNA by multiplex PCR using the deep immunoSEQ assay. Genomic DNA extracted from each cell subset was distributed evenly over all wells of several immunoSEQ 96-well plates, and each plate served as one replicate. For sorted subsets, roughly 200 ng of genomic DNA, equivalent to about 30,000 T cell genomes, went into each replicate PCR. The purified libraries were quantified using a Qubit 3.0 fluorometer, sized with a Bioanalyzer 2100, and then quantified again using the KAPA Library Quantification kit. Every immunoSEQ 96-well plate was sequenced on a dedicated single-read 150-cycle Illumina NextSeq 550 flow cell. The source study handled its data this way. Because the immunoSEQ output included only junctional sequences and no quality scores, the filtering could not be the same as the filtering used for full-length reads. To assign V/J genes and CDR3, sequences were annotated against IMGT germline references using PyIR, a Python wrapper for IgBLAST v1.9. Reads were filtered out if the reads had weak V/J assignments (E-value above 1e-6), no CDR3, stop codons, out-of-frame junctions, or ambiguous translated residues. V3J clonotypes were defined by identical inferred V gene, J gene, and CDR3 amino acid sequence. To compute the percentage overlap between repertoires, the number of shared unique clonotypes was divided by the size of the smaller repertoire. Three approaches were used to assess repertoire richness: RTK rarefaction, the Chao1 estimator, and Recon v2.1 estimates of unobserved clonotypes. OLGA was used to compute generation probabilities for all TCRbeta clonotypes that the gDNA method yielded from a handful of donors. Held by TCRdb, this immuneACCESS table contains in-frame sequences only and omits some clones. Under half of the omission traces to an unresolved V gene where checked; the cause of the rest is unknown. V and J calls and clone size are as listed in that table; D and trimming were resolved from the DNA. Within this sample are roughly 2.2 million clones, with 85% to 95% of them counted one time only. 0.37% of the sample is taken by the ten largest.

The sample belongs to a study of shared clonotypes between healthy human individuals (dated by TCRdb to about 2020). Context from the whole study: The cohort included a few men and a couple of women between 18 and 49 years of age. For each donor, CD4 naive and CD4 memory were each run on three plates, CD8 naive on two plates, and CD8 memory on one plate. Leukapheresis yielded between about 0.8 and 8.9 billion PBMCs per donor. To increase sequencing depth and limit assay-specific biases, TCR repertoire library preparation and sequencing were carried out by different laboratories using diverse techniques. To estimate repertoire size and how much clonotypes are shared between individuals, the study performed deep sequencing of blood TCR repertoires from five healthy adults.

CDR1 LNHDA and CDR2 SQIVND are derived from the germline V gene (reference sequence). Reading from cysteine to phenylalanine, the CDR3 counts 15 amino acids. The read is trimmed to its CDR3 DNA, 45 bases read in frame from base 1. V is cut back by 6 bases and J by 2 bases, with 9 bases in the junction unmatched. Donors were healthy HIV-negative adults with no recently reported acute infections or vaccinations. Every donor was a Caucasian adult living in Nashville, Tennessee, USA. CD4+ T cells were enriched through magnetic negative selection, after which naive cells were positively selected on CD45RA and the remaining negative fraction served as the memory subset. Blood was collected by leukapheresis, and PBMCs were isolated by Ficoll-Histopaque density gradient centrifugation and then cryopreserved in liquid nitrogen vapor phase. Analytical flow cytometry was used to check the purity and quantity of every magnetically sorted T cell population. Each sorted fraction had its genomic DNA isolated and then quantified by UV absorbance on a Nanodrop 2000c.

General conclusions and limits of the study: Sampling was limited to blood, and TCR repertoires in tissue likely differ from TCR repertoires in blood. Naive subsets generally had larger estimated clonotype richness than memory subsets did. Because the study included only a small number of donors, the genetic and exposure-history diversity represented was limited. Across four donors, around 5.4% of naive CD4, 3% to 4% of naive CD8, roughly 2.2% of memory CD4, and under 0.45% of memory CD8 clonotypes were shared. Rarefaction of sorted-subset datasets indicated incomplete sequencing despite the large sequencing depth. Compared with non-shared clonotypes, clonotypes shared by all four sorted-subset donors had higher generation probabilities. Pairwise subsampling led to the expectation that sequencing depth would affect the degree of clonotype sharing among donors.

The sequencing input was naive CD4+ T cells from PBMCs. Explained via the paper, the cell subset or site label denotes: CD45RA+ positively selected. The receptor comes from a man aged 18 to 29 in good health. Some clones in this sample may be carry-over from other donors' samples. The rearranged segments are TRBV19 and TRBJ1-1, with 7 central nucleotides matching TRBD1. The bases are TGTGCCAGTAGCCAACGGGGACAGCCAAACACTGAAGCTTTCTTT. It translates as CASSQRGQPNTEAFF.